The sequence of this T cell receptor beta chain was determined in a study of cytomegalovirus exposure and HLA in healthy donors. The CDR3 is 16 residues long. Trimming cost V 8 bases and J 1 base, with 20 bases left between them. The V gene's germline CDR1 is MDHEN and CDR2 SYDVKM. PCR involved 60 Vbeta and 13 Jbeta primers. Sequenced by immunoSEQ multiplex PCR; TCRdb stores in-frame clones only, minus some. The repertoire consists of just under 150,000 clones, with roughly 80% occurring once and the leading ten covering less than 3.5%. Material for sequencing was PBMCs. This TCR came from a woman aged 30 to 39 in good health and CMV-seronegative. The chain recombines TRBV28 with TRBJ1-1; D is ambiguous. As DNA, the CDR3 is TGTGCCAGCGACTCCTTTACACGGTTTACGAACACTGAAGCTTTCTTT. Protein: CASDSFTRFTNTEAFF.